These 30 T cell receptor beta chains came from one sample sequenced in a study of CD8+ T cells in alopecia areata. Treatment described: oral pan-JAK inhibitor, 5-10 mg twice daily. Sequencing relied on a cDNA template that was reverse transcribed from extracted RNA. Clones were read by immunoSEQ multiplex PCR, and TCRdb kept only the in-frame ones, dropping some. The table records about 180,000 clones, 40% to 65% of them present only once. The source material was CD8+ T cells sorted from blood, sampled at week 52, from a patient treated with tofacitinib. The receptors were gathered from a human donor with alopecia areata.

The gene calls are TRBV9 and TRBJ2-7; D is unresolved. The CDR3 is 16 residues long. Trimming cost V 0 bases and J 3 bases, with 16 bases left between them. CDR1 is SGDLS, CDR2 YYNGEE, per germline. In nucleotides, the CDR3 is TGTGCCAGCAGCGTAGCTGCAGGATCCGGGCACTACGAGCAGTACTTC. Translation gives CASSVAAGSGHYEQYF.

In its sample, this clone ranks as medium-sized. The chain is built from TRBV4-3 and TRBJ1-3; the D is unclear. CDR1 is LGHNA and CDR2 is YSLEER in the germline V gene. Trimming took 1 base from V and 2 from J, leaving 6 bases between them. The CDR3 has 14 amino acids. CDR3 protein: CASSQVSTGNTIYF. As DNA, the CDR3 is TGCGCCAGCAGCCAAGTGTCTACTGGAAACACCATATATTTT.

CDR3 coding DNA: TGTGCCAGCACCCTGGGACAGGGGGATTCACCCCTCCACTTT. Residues: CASTLGQGDSPLHF. The chain has TRBV6-5 and TRBJ1-6, with 11 bases identical to TRBD1. V lost 7 bases, J lost 8 bases, and 4 bases stayed unmatched. Germline V gene data show CDR1 as MNHEY and CDR2 as SVGAGI. The CDR3 spans 14 residues.

The genes are TRBV6-6 and TRBJ2-2; D could derive from TRBD1 or TRBD2 (7 bases each). There are 16 residues in the CDR3. Germline assignment: CDR1 MNHNY and CDR2 SVGAGI (reference sequence). V was trimmed by 6 bases and J by 4 bases, leaving 18 bases between them. CDR3 nucleotide sequence: TGTGCCAGCAGCCCCTCAGGGGGGGGCCTCACCGGGGAGCTGTTTTTT. This sequence encodes CASSPSGGGLTGELFF.

The V and J genes are TRBV29-1 and TRBJ2-3, with D possibly TRBD1 on 6 matching bases. V shed 6 bases and J shed 0 bases, with 16 bases lying between them. The germline gives CDR1 SQVTM, CDR2 ANQGSEA. The CDR3 totals 15 residues. The CDR3 DNA reads TGCAGCGTAGAACGGACAGCCCCTAGCACAGATACGCAGTATTTT. Translating it yields CSVERTAPSTDTQYF.

The chain carries TRBV12-5 and TRBJ2-7, with a weak D call TRBD1 (5 bases). Trimming cost V 4 bases and J 1 base, with 8 bases left between them. The CDR3 covers 13 residues. Germline V gene sequence: CDR1 LGHNT, CDR2 FRNRAP. For the CDR3, the DNA is TGTGCTAGTGGTTGGGGCGGATCCTACGAGCAGTACTTC. It encodes CASGWGGSYEQYF.

The chain carries TRBV10-2 and TRBJ2-5; 8 bases are shared with TRBD1. Germline V CDR1 and CDR2: WSHSY, SAAADI. There are 15 residues in the CDR3. V trimming: 6 bases; J trimming: 5 bases; junction bases outside the gene matches: 11. The DNA for the CDR3 is TGCGCCAGCAGCGATCAGGGGGCAACGGGCGAGACCCAGTACTTC. This gives the protein CASSDQGATGETQYF.

This clone was counted a few times. Other DNA sequences in the same sample also yield this CDR3. The chain uses TRBV27 and TRBJ2-7; 7 nucleotides line up with TRBD1. Germline values: CDR1 MNHEY, CDR2 SMNVEV (reference sequence). The CDR3 is made up of 14 amino acids. V shed 1 base, J shed 4 bases, and the junction held 4 bases outside the gene matches. The CDR3 here is CASSLLGGSYEQYF. CDR3 DNA: TGTGCCAGCAGTTTATTAGGGGGCTCGTACGAGCAGTACTTC.

This chain joins TRBV11-2 and TRBJ2-1, with a weak D call TRBD2 (7 bases). Germline V gene lookup returns CDR1 SGHAT and CDR2 FQNNGV. V was pared by 3 bases and J by 9 bases, with 12 bases between. The CDR3 has 13 residues. CDR3 bases: TGTGCCAGCAGCTTCGGGGGGCCCGGTGAGCAGTTCTTC. Amino acid sequence: CASSFGGPGEQFF.

This clone was counted a single time. The chain joins TRBV27 to TRBJ2-1; D possibly corresponds to TRBD1 (7 bases). Trimming stripped 3 bases from V and 3 bases from J, with 18 bases between. Per the germline V gene, CDR1 is MNHEY and CDR2 is SMNVEV (reference sequence). This CDR3 region has 17 residues. This CDR3 is CASSFHYDREVYNEQFF. CDR3 DNA sequence: TGTGCCAGCAGTTTTCACTATGACAGGGAGGTCTACAATGAGCAGTTCTTC.

V is TRBV30 and J is TRBJ1-1; D is unclear. CDR3 length: 8 amino acids. Germline V gene lookup returns CDR1 GTSNPN and CDR2 SVGIG (reference sequence). V was clipped by 3 bases and J by 8 bases, with 1 base between them. The chain's CDR3 is CAWREAFF. The CDR3, as DNA: TGTGCCTGGAGGGAAGCTTTCTTT.

The genes are TRBV13 and TRBJ2-7; D gene unclear. Germline lookup yields CDR1 PRHDT and CDR2 FYEKMQ (reference sequence). V was shortened by 3 bases and J by 3 bases, with 9 bases between the two germline ends. The CDR3 has 13 residues. The CDR3 sequence is CASSFERNYEQYF. Here the CDR3 DNA reads TGTGCCAGCAGCTTTGAGAGGAACTACGAGCAGTACTTC.

The rearrangement joins TRBV9 to TRBJ2-3; 13 nucleotides match TRBD2. The germline V gene encodes CDR1 SGDLS and CDR2 YYNGEE. The ends lost 4 bases at V and 5 bases at J; junction bases unmatched: 7. The length of the CDR3 is 16 residues. The chain's CDR3 is CASSPRLAGGQDTQYF. In DNA, the CDR3 is TGTGCCAGCAGCCCACGACTAGCGGGGGGCCAAGATACGCAGTATTTT.

This clone was recorded a few times. V usage is TRBV5-1 and J usage is TRBJ2-1; TRBD1 is a possible D gene (6 bases). Trimming pared 1 base from V and 6 bases from J, leaving 14 bases between. The CDR3 extends over 15 amino acids. From germline, CDR1 is SGHRS and CDR2 YFSETQ. CDR3 DNA sequence: TGCGCCAGCAGCTTGAGGCAGGGGAACGTCAATGAGCAGTTCTTC. It encodes CASSLRQGNVNEQFF.

This chain connects TRBV2 to TRBJ2-5; D remains unclear. Germline lookup yields CDR1 SNHLY and CDR2 FYNNEI. CDR3 length: 13 residues. V was cut by 3 bases and J by 5 bases, with 10 bases left in between. The CDR3 loop reads CASSDLGRETQYF. CDR3 sequence (DNA): TGTGCCAGCAGTGATTTGGGTAGGGAGACCCAGTACTTC.

The rearrangement uses TRBV19 and TRBJ2-7, with TRBD2 matching 11 bases. This CDR3 contains 16 residues. Germline V gene lookup returns CDR1 LNHDA and CDR2 SQIVND (reference sequence). The V segment lost 10 bases and the J segment 7 bases; nucleotides outside the gene matches: 18. CDR3: CATRAGTSGGGEEQYF. CDR3 DNA sequence: TGTGCCACCCGAGCCGGGACTAGCGGAGGGGGTGAAGAGCAGTACTTC. Together with reference TRBV19 and TRBJ2-7, the CDR3 gives the full variable domain: DGGITQSPKYLFRKEGQNVTLSCEQNLNHDAMYWYRQDPGQGLRLIYYSQIVNDFQKGDIAEGYSVSREKKESFPLTVTSAQKNPTAFYLCATRAGTSGGGEEQYFGPGTRLTVT.

This clone turned up a few times. Other DNA sequences in this sample translate to the same CDR3. V is TRBV6-5 and J is TRBJ2-7; D is uncertain. The CDR3 is 13 amino acids. Germline CDR1 is MNHEY and CDR2 is SVGAGI. Trimming stripped 6 bases from V and 1 base from J, with 10 bases between. The CDR3 region is CASSSDGSYEQYF. CDR3 nucleotide sequence: TGTGCCAGCAGCTCCGACGGATCCTACGAGCAGTACTTC.

This clone was detected a few times. The chain is built from TRBV5-1 and TRBJ2-5; no reliable D call. The germline CDR1 and CDR2 sequences are SGHRS and YFSETQ. This CDR3 comprises 18 residues. V was shortened by 0 bases and J by 5 bases, with 23 bases between the two germline ends. The CDR3 reads CASSLAPMQQRTLETQYF. For the CDR3, the DNA is TGCGCCAGCAGCTTGGCCCCGATGCAGCAACGGACCTTGGAGACCCAGTACTTC. The variable domain in full, completed from reference TRBV5-1 and TRBJ2-5, reads KAGVTQTPRYLIKTRGQQVTLSCSPISGHRSVSWYQQTPGQGLQFLFEYFSETQRNKGNFPGRFSGRQFSNSRSEMNVSTLELGDSALYLCASSLAPMQQRTLETQYFGPGTRLLVL.

The CDR3 is CASCVADKETQYF. As DNA, the CDR3 is TGTGCCAGCTGCGTGGCAGACAAAGAGACCCAGTACTTC. The chain uses TRBV2 and TRBJ2-5; D is undetermined. The germline V gene encodes CDR1 SNHLY and CDR2 FYNNEI. There are 13 residues in the CDR3. Trimming pared 8 bases from V and 3 bases from J, leaving 13 bases between.

The chain employs TRBV30 and TRBJ2-5, with D perhaps given as TRBD1 or TRBD2 (6 bases each). The V gene lost 0 bases and the J gene lost 3 bases, with 11 bases spanning the gap. The CDR3 has 14 residues. CDR1 and CDR2 from the germline V gene are GTSNPN and SVGIG (reference sequence). This CDR3 is CAWSVTGGEETQYF. As DNA, the CDR3 is TGTGCCTGGAGTGTAACCGGGGGCGAAGAGACCCAGTACTTC.

This CDR3 reads CASSPPGPVIDEQFF. CDR3 nucleotide sequence: TGTGCCAGCTCTCCCCCGGGCCCTGTAATAGATGAGCAGTTCTTC. The chain carries TRBV18 and TRBJ2-1; D call uncertain. This CDR3 spans 15 amino acids. V lost 6 bases to trimming and J lost 8 bases, with 20 bases between them. The germline V gene encodes CDR1 KGHSH and CDR2 LQKENI.

The chain links TRBV4-1 to TRBJ2-7, with D maybe TRBD2 (6 bases). Germline V CDR1 and CDR2: MGHRA, YSYEKL. The CDR3 contains 14 residues. Trimming took off 3 bases at V and 2 bases at J, with 11 bases between the two ends. The CDR3 bases are TGCGCCAGCAGCCATGGAGGGGAGACCTACGAGCAGTACTTC. It is translated as CASSHGGETYEQYF.

This clone was seen more than once but under ten times. The sample carries other DNA sequences with the same CDR3. The CDR3 is CASSLGSYEQYF. The CDR3 DNA sequence: TGTGCCAGCAGCTTAGGTAGCTACGAGCAGTACTTC. This sequence joins TRBV7-9 and TRBJ2-7; D remains unclear. Between the trimmed V and J ends, which lost 1 base and 3 bases, there was a span of 4 bases. The germline gives CDR1 SEHNR, CDR2 FQNEAQ (reference sequence). The CDR3 runs 12 residues.

This chain joins TRBV5-6 and TRBJ2-1; D is perhaps TRBD2 (6 bases). The CDR3 covers 15 residues. Germline CDR1 is SGHDT and CDR2 is YYEEEE. Trimming left V 4 bases short and J 7 bases short, with 18 bases between. In nucleotides, the CDR3 is TGTGCCAGCAGCGGTGGGGACCTTGGGGGGAATGAGCAGTTCTTC. Protein product: CASSGGDLGGNEQFF. The whole variable domain, remainder taken from reference TRBV5-6 and TRBJ2-1, is DAGVTQSPTHLIKTRGQQVTLRCSPKSGHDTVSWYQQALGQGPQFIFQYYEEEERQRGNFPDRFSGHQFPNYSSELNVNALLLGDSALYLCASSGGDLGGNEQFFGPGTRLTVL.

The CDR3 here is CASSFRTGSSYNSPLHF. The CDR3 DNA reads TGTGCCAGCAGCTTTCGGACAGGAAGCTCCTATAATTCACCCCTCCACTTT. This chain uses TRBV5-6 with TRBJ1-6; TRBD1 matches at 7 bases. This CDR3 contains 17 residues. The J segment lost 0 bases and the V segment lost 2 bases, leaving 5 bases of the junction unmatched. CDR1 and CDR2 from the germline V gene are SGHDT and YYEEEE. Using reference TRBV5-6 and TRBJ1-6 for the parts outside the CDR3, the full variable domain is DAGVTQSPTHLIKTRGQQVTLRCSPKSGHDTVSWYQQALGQGPQFIFQYYEEEERQRGNFPDRFSGHQFPNYSSELNVNALLLGDSALYLCASSFRTGSSYNSPLHFGNGTRLTVT.

The chain combines TRBV9 with TRBJ2-3; a weak D match, TRBD1 (6 bases). This CDR3 spans 15 amino acids. The germline V and J ends were trimmed by 4 bases and 3 bases, with 15 bases remaining between them. CDR1 is SGDLS, CDR2 YYNGEE, per germline. The CDR3 sequence is CASSFQGGATDTQYF. CDR3 coding DNA: TGTGCCAGCAGCTTTCAAGGGGGTGCTACAGATACGCAGTATTTT.

The rearrangement links TRBV10-3 to TRBJ1-5; no clear D gene. Germline CDR1 reads ENHRY; CDR2 reads SYGVKD. Trimming shortened V by 2 bases and J by 9 bases, and 11 bases separated the two germline ends. CDR3 length: 13 amino acids. CDR3 bases: TGTGCCATCAGTGAGAATGCCCCTGGGCCCCAGCATTTT. It specifies CAISENAPGPQHF.

This sequence joins TRBV11-2 and TRBJ1-6, with 7 bases identical to TRBD1. The CDR3 loop spans 14 amino acids. Germline trimming cut 9 bases from V and 8 bases from J; bases unmatched to any gene: 10. Germline-derived CDR1 and CDR2 are SGHAT and FQNNGV. The CDR3 coding sequence is TGTGCCAGTTCGCAAGGGACAGCGTATTCACCCCTCCACTTT. Protein: CASSQGTAYSPLHF.

The rearrangement uses TRBV30 and TRBJ1-2; D is undetermined. With 3 bases removed from V and 4 bases from J, the gap between germline ends came to 12 bases. The germline CDR1 and CDR2 sequences are GTSNPN and SVGIG (reference sequence). There are 13 residues in the CDR3. As DNA, the CDR3 is TGTGCCTGGAGCCTGGGCGGGTTCTATGGCTACACCTTC. It is translated as CAWSLGGFYGYTF.

The chain joins TRBV6-5 to TRBJ2-5; 7 bases are shared with TRBD2. Germline V gene lookup returns CDR1 MNHEY and CDR2 SVGAGI. CDR3 size: 15 residues. The V segment lost 5 bases and the J segment 4 bases; nucleotides outside the gene matches: 10. The CDR3 region is CASSILGEGGETQYF. CDR3 bases: TGTGCCAGCAGTATCCTTGGGGAGGGAGGAGAGACCCAGTACTTC.